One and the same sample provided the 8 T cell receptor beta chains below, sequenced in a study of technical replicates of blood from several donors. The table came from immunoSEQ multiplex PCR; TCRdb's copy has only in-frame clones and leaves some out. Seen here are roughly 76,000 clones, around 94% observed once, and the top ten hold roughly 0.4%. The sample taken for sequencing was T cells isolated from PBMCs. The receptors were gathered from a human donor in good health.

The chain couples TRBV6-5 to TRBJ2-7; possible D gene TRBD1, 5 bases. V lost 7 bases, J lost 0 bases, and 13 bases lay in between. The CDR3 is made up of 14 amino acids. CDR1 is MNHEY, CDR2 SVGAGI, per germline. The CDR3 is CASKERTSSYEQYF. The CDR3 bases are TGTGCCAGCAAGGAACGGACATCCTCCTACGAGCAGTACTTC.

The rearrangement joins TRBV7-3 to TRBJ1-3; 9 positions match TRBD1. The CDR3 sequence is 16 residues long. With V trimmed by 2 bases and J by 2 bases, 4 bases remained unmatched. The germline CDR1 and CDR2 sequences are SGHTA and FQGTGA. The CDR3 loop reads CASSLPGQGTGNTIYF. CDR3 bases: TGTGCCAGCAGCTTACCGGGACAGGGAACTGGAAACACCATATATTTT. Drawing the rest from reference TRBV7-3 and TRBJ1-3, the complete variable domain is GAGVSQTPSNKVTEKGKYVELRCDPISGHTALYWYRQSLGQGPEFLIYFQGTGAADDSGLPNDRFFAVRPEGSVSTLKIQRTERGDSAVYLCASSLPGQGTGNTIYFGEGSWLTVV.

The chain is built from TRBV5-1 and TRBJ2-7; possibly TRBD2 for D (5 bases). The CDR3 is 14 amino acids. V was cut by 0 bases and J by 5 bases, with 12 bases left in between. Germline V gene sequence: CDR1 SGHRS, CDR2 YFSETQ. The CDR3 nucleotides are TGCGCCAGCAGCTTGGAGGCTAGCCGGGACGAGCAGTACTTC. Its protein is CASSLEASRDEQYF.

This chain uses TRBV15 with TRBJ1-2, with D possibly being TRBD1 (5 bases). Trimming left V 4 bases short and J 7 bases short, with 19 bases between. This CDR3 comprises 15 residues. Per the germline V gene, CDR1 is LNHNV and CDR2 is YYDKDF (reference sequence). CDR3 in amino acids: CATSTWIGEESGYTF. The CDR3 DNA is TGTGCCACCAGCACCTGGATAGGGGAGGAGAGTGGCTACACCTTC.

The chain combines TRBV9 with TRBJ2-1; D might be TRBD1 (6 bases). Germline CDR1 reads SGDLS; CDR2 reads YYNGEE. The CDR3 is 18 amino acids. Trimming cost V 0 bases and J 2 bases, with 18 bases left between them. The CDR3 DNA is TGTGCCAGCAGCGTAGCTGGGGGCTCGGGTCTCGCCTACAATGAGCAGTTCTTC. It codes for CASSVAGGSGLAYNEQFF.

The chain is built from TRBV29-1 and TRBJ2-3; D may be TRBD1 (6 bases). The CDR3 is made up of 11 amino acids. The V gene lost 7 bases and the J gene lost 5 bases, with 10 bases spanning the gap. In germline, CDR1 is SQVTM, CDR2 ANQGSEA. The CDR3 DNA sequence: TGCAGCGGTTTACAGGGAGATACGCAGTATTTT. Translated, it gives CSGLQGDTQYF.

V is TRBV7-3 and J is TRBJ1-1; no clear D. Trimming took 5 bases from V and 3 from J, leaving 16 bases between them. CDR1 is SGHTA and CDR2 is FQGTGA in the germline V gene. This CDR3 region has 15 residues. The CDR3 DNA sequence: TGTGCCAGCAGCGTGGGAGGGATCGATCACACTGAAGCTTTCTTT. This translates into CASSVGGIDHTEAFF.

The CDR3 DNA reads as TGCAGCGTTACAGGGCTCTACTCCTACGAGCAGTACTTC. It specifies CSVTGLYSYEQYF. The chain links TRBV29-1 to TRBJ2-7; a weak D match, TRBD1 (6 bases). The CDR3 extends over 13 amino acids. Trimming removed 5 bases from V and 0 bases from J, with 11 bases in between. Germline assignment: CDR1 SQVTM and CDR2 ANQGSEA.